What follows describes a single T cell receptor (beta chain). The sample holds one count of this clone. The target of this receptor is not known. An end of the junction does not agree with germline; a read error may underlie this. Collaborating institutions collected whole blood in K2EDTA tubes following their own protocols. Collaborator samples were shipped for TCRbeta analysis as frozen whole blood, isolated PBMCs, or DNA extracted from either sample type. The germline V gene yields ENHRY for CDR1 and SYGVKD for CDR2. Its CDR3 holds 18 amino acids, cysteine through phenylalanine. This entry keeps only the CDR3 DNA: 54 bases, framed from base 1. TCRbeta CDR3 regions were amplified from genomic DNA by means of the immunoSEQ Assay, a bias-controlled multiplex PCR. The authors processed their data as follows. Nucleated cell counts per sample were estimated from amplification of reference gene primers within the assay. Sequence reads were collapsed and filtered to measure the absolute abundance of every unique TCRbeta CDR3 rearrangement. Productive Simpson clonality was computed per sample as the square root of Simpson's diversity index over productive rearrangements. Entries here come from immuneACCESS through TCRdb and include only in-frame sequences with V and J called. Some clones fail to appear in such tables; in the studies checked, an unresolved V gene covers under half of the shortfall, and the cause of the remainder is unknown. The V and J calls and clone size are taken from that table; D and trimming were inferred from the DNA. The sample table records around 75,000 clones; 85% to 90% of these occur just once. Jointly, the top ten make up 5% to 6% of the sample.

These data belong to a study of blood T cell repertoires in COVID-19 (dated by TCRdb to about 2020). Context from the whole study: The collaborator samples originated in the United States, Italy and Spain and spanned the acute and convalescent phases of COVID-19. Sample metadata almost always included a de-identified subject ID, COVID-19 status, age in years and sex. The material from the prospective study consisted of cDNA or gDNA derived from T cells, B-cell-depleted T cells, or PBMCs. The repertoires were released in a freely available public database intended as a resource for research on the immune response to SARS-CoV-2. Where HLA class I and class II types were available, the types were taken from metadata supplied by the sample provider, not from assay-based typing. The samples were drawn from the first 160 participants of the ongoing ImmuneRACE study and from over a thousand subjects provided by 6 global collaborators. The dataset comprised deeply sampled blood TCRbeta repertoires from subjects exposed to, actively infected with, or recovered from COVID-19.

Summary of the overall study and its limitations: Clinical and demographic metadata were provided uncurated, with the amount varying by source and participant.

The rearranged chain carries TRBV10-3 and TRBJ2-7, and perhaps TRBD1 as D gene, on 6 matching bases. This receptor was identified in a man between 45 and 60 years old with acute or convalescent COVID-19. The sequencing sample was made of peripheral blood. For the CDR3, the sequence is CVISDPPGTGLSSYEQYF. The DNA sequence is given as TGTGTCATCAGTGACCCACCGGGAACAGGGCTGAGCTCCTACGAGCAGTACTTC.